This TCR beta chain was sequenced for a study of blood T cells in healthy people across ages. Together with a sample-barcoded 5' primer, a J-beta primer mix was included in a second PCR lasting 7 to 11 cycles. TCRdb re-called the 5' RACE reads with MiXCR, one entry per CDR3 protein. Here the sample spans 380,000 or so distinct CDR3 sequences, about 55% being singletons. With 0 bases removed from V and 8 bases from J, the gap between germline ends came to 17 bases. This CDR3 spans 16 amino acids. From germline, CDR1 is LGHDT and CDR2 YNNKEL (reference sequence). Details on this clonotype: Its antigen is not identified.

General study points: While age rose, TCR beta diversity per million T cells dropped in a roughly linear way. Any conclusive comparison of naive versus antigen-experienced cells was prevented by using unsorted PBMCs. Donors of long life had a larger count of naive CD4+ cells and greater diversity than aged donors. Changes seen in expanded clonotypes were possibly confounded by donor CMV status left unknown.

This sequence was found in a man in his sixties in good health. Sequencing was performed on blood. The rearrangement links TRBV3-1 to TRBJ2-1; D ambiguous. CDR3 sequence reads: CASSQDQIGGIDEQFF. The CDR3 DNA reads TGTGCCAGCAGCCAAGACCAAATAGGCGGAATCGATGAGCAGTTCTTC.